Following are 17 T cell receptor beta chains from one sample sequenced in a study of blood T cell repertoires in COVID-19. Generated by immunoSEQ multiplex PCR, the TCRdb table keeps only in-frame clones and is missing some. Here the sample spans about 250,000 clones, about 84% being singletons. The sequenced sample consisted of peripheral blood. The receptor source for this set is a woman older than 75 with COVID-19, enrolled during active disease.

Written as DNA, the CDR3 is TGTGCCAGCACCCTGGGAGGGGGTGGGAATTCACCCCTCCACTTT. This gives the protein CASTLGGGGNSPLHF. The V gene is TRBV27, the J gene TRBJ1-6; TRBD1 is a possible D gene (6 bases). The CDR3 spans 15 residues. The germline V and J ends were trimmed by 7 bases and 7 bases, with 17 bases remaining between them. Germline loops: CDR1 MNHEY, CDR2 SMNVEV (reference sequence).

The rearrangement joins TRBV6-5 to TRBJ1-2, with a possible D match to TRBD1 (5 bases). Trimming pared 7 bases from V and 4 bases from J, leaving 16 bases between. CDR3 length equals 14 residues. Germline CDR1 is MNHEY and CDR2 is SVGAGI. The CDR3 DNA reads TGTGCCAGCAAGTTCAACAGGAACTCCTATGGCTACACCTTC. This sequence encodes CASKFNRNSYGYTF.

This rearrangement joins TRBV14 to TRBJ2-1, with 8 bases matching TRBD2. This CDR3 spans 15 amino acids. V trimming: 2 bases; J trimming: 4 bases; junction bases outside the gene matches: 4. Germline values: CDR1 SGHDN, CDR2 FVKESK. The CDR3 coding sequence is TGTGCCAGCAGCCAAAACGGCGGGGGGTACAATGAGCAGTTCTTC. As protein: CASSQNGGGYNEQFF.

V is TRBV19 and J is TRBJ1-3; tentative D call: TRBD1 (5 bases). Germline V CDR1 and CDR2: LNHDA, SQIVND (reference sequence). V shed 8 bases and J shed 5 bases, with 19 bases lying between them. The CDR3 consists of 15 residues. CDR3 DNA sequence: TGTGCCAGTGGGGCGTCTACCGGCTTGAGAAACACCATATATTTT. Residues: CASGASTGLRNTIYF.

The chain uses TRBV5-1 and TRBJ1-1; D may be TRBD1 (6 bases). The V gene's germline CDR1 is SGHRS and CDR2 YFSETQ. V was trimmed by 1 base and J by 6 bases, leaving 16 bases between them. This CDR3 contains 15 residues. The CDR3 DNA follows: TGCGCCAGCAGCTTGTGGGGGCCGATCGGGTCTGAAGCTTTCTTT. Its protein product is CASSLWGPIGSEAFF.

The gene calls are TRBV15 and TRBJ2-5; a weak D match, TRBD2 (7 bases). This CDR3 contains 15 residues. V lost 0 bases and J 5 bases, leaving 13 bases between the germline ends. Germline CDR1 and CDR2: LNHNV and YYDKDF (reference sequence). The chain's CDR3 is CATSREQGGIETQYF. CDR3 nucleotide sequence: TGTGCCACCAGCAGAGAACAGGGAGGGATTGAGACCCAGTACTTC.

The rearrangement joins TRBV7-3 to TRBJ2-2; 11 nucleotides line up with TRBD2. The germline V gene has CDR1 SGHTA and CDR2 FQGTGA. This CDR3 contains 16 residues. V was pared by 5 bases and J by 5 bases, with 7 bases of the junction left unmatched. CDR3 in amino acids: CASSPRPSGGTGELFF. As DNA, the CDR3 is TGTGCCAGCAGCCCTCGACCTAGCGGGGGGACCGGGGAGCTGTTTTTT.

The CDR3 sequence is CASSFRGGEQYF. In DNA, the CDR3 is TGTGCCAGCAGCTTTCGGGGGGGCGAGCAGTACTTC. The V and J genes are TRBV5-6 and TRBJ2-7; 8 bases are a match to TRBD2. The CDR3 has 12 amino acids. V trimming: 2 bases; J trimming: 6 bases; junction bases outside the gene matches: 1. From germline, CDR1 is SGHDT and CDR2 YYEEEE.

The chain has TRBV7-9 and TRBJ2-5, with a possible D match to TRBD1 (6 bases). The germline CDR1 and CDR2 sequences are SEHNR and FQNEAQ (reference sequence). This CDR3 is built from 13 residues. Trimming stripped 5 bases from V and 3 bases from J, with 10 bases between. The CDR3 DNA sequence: TGTGCCAGCAGCCAGTCAGGGGAAGAGACCCAGTACTTC. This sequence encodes CASSQSGEETQYF.

The CDR3 region has the DNA TGTGCCAGCAGTTCAGAATCACGGGGGGCCCACGAGCAGTACTTC. This translates into CASSSESRGAHEQYF. This chain joins TRBV28 and TRBJ2-7; TRBD2 might be the D (7 bases). CDR1 MDHEN and CDR2 SYDVKM come from the germline V gene. This CDR3 comprises 15 residues. Trimming shortened V by 4 bases and J by 5 bases, and 18 bases separated the two germline ends.

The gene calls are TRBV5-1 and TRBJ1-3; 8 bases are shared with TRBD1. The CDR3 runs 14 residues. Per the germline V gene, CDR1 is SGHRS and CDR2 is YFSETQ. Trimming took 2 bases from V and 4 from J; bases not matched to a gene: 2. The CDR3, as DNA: TGCGCCAGCAGCTTAACAGGGGGAGGAAACACCATATATTTT. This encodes CASSLTGGGNTIYF.

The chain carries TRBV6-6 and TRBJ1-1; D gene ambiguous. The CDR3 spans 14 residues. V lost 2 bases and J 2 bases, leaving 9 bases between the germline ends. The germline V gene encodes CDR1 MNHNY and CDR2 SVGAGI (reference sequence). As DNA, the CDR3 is TGTGCCAGCAGTTACGGAGGACCTAACACTGAAGCTTTCTTT. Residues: CASSYGGPNTEAFF.

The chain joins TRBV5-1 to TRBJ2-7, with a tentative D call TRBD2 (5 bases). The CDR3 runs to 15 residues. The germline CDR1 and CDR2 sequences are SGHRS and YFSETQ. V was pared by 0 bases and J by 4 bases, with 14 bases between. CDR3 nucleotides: TGCGCCAGCAGCTTGGATTGGGTGAGGGTTTACGAGCAGTACGTC. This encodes CASSLDWVRVYEQYV.

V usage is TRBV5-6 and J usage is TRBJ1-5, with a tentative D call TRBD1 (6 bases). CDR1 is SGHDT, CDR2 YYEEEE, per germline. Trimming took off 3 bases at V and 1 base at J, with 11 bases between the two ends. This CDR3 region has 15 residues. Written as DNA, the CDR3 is TGTGCCAGCAGCTCCCAGGGGCTGAGCAATCAGCCCCAGCATTTT. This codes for CASSSQGLSNQPQHF.

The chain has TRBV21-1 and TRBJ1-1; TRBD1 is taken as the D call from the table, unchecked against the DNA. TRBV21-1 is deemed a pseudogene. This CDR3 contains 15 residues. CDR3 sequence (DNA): TGTGCCACCTTGCCTGGGGACAGGGGGAACACTGAAGCTTTCTTT. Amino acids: CATLPGDRGNTEAFF.

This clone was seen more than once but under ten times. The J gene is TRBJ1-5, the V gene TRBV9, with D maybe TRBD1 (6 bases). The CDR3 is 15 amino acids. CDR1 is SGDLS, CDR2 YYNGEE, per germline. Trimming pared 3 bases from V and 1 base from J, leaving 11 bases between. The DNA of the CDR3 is TGTGCCAGCAGCGACACAGGGTCGAGCAATCAGCCCCAGCATTTT. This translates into CASSDTGSSNQPQHF.

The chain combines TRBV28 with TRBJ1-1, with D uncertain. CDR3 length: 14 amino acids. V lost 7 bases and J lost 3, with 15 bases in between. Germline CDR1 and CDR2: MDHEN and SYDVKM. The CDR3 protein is CASTPARRDTEAFF. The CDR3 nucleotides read TGTGCCAGCACCCCGGCGAGGAGGGACACTGAAGCTTTCTTT.